The T cell receptor beta chain described here comes from a study of tumor-infiltrating lymphocytes in primary liver carcinoma. Priming with a constant-region primer yielded TCR beta cDNA from around 540 ng total RNA. Slightly modified ARM-PCR with three nested multiplex PCR rounds yielded TCR beta libraries. TRBV1-TRBV30 forward and Cbeta reverse primers drove the first two approximately 11-cycle rounds. One entry per CDR3 protein, called by TCRdb with MiXCR from the multiplex PCR reads. This repertoire shows 95,000 to 150,000 distinct CDR3 sequences, around 62% found once; its top ten account for 9.3%. Concerning this clonotype itself: The antigen is unknown. A much larger clonotype is one base distant, so this may be a read error.

Study-level results: Tumor samples exhibited a significantly greater top-250-clone fraction than blood samples (p = 0.039).

The study co-extracted DNA and RNA from 20-30 mg of unsorted bulk tissue. The proportion of viable tumor cells exceeded 85% in every tumor sample. CDR3 length: 13 amino acids. The J segment lost 4 bases and the V segment lost 10 bases, leaving 4 bases of the junction unmatched. Per the germline V gene, CDR1 is MNHEY and CDR2 is SVGAGI. Sequenced sample: liver tumor tissue from sampling region 1. Subset here: tumor region T1, superior pole. The genes are TRBV6-5 and TRBJ2-1; 10 bases line up with TRBD2. The source is a woman aged 60-70 years with primary liver carcinoma and hepatitis B virus infection. CDR3 protein: CAINSGGYNEQFF. Here the CDR3 DNA reads TGTGCCATCAATAGCGGGGGGTACAATGAGCAGTTCTTC.